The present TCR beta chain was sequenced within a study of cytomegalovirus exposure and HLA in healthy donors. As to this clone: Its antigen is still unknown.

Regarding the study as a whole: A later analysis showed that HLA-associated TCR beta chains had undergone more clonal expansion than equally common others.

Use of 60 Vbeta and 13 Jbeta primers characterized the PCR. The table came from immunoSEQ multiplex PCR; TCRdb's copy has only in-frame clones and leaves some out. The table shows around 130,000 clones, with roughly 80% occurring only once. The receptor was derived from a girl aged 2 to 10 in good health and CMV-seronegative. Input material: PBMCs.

The DNA for the CDR3 is TGTGCCAGTAGTATAGAACAGGGCAATCAGCCCCAGCATTTT. This encodes CASSIEQGNQPQHF. The chain employs TRBV19 and TRBJ1-5, with D maybe TRBD1 (5 bases). The germline gives CDR1 LNHDA, CDR2 SQIVND (reference sequence). V was cut by 0 bases and J by 2 bases, with 5 bases left in between. CDR3 length: 14 residues.